What follows are 29 T cell receptor beta chains derived from one specimen sequenced in a study of T cell changes during pregnancy in multiple sclerosis. Produced via immunoSEQ multiplex PCR; TCRdb's table is partial and in-frame only. Among 75,000 to 95,000 clones listed, approximately 90% were seen once. Source: peripheral blood, taken before pregnancy. The source is a female donor with multiple sclerosis, enrolled in a pregnancy study.

The chain carries TRBV5-1 and TRBJ2-7; the D gene is possibly TRBD1 (5 bases). The CDR3 totals 14 residues. Germline V gene sequence: CDR1 SGHRS, CDR2 YFSETQ. With 0 bases removed from V and 0 bases from J, the gap between germline ends came to 7 bases. The DNA of the CDR3 is TGCGCCAGCAGCTTGGTCGGACACTCCTACGAGCAGTACTTC. Amino acid sequence: CASSLVGHSYEQYF.

The chain joins TRBV4-1 to TRBJ2-2; 10 nucleotides align to TRBD1. CDR3 length: 16 amino acids. With 3 bases clipped from V and 3 bases from J, the junction kept 4 bases outside the gene matches. The germline CDR1 and CDR2 sequences are MGHRA and YSYEKL. The CDR3 is CASSHTGTGDTGELFF. The CDR3 bases are TGCGCCAGCAGCCACACCGGGACAGGGGACACCGGGGAGCTGTTTTTT.

The chain has TRBV9 and TRBJ1-3; no reliable D call. Germline lookup yields CDR1 SGDLS and CDR2 YYNGEE. Trimming pared 0 bases from V and 3 bases from J, leaving 10 bases between. CDR3 length: 15 amino acids. The CDR3 sequence is CASSVGSLLGNTIYF. As DNA, the CDR3 is TGTGCCAGCAGCGTAGGGAGCCTCCTTGGAAACACCATATATTTT.

The chain recombines TRBV21-1 with TRBJ2-7; the table calls TRBD2, which could not be checked here. TRBV21-1 constitutes a pseudogene. The CDR3 sequence is 15 residues long. Here the CDR3 reads CASSEKGLASYEQYF. For the CDR3, the DNA is TGTGCCAGCAGCGAAAAGGGACTAGCTTCCTACGAGCAGTACTTC.

The V and J genes are TRBV6-5 and TRBJ2-5; TRBD1 matches at 7 bases. This CDR3 contains 14 residues. In germline, CDR1 is MNHEY, CDR2 SVGAGI. The J segment lost 4 bases and the V segment lost 0 bases, leaving 2 bases of the junction unmatched. The CDR3 region has the DNA TGTGCCAGCAGTTACTCTAGGGACAGAGAGACCCAGTACTTC. Its protein is CASSYSRDRETQYF.

This chain uses TRBV27 with TRBJ2-3; TRBD1 aligns across 8 bases. The CDR3 totals 16 residues. Trimming at V came to 6 bases and at J to 2 bases, leaving 10 bases not matched to a gene. Germline CDR1 and CDR2: MNHEY and SMNVEV (reference sequence). The DNA of the CDR3 is TGTGCCAGCAGCAGAACGGACAGGGCAAACACAGATACGCAGTATTTT. This sequence encodes CASSRTDRANTDTQYF.

This clone has just a few counts. V gene TRBV29-1 combines with J gene TRBJ2-2, with D hard to call. Germline lookup yields CDR1 SQVTM and CDR2 ANQGSEA. The CDR3 is made up of 12 amino acids. The germline V and J ends were trimmed by 3 bases and 2 bases, with 4 bases remaining between them. The DNA for the CDR3 is TGCAGCGTTGATCTAAACACCGGGGAGCTGTTTTTT. Its protein is CSVDLNTGELFF.

V is TRBV7-9 and J is TRBJ1-4, with a tentative D call TRBD1 (6 bases). Trimming stripped 10 bases from V and 8 bases from J, with 17 bases between. CDR1 SEHNR and CDR2 FQNEAQ come from the germline V gene (reference sequence). The length of the CDR3 is 13 residues. This chain's CDR3 is CAKAQGPGEKLFF. CDR3 sequence (DNA): TGTGCCAAAGCACAGGGCCCAGGCGAAAAACTGTTTTTT. The full variable domain, in which reference TRBV7-9 and TRBJ1-4 provide the parts outside the CDR3, is DTGVSQNPRHKITKRGQNVTFRCDPISEHNRLYWYRQTLGQGPEFLTYFQNEAQLEKSRLLSDRFSAERPKGSFSTLEIQRTEQGDSAMYLCAKAQGPGEKLFFGSGTQLSVL.

The genes are TRBV2 and TRBJ1-2; a possible D gene is TRBD1 (6 bases). Looked up from germline, CDR1 is SNHLY and CDR2 is FYNNEI. The CDR3 contains 14 residues. Between the trimmed V and J ends, which lost 2 bases and 6 bases, there was a span of 13 bases. CDR3 amino acids: CASSESQGNHGYTF. The CDR3 DNA reads TGTGCCAGCAGTGAAAGTCAGGGGAATCATGGCTACACCTTC.

V gene TRBV5-1 combines with J gene TRBJ1-2; no clear D. V lost 0 bases and J lost 6, with 6 bases in between. CDR3 length: 12 residues. The germline V gene has CDR1 SGHRS and CDR2 YFSETQ. The DNA for the CDR3 is TGCGCCAGCAGCTTGGCGGAGCATGGCTACACCTTC. Its translation: CASSLAEHGYTF.

The chain joins TRBV15 to TRBJ1-2; D might be TRBD1 (5 bases). This CDR3 has 13 residues. Trimming removed 2 bases from V and 4 bases from J, with 8 bases in between. Germline V gives CDR1 LNHNV, CDR2 YYDKDF (reference sequence). CDR3 in DNA: TGTGCCACCAGCAGAAAGGGGTCCTATGGCTACACCTTC. It encodes CATSRKGSYGYTF.

To note about this clone: The sample carries other DNA sequences with the same CDR3. The chain uses TRBV7-7 and TRBJ2-1; TRBD2 matches 12 bases. Germline trimming cut 4 bases from V and 4 bases from J; bases unmatched to any gene: 2. Germline lookup yields CDR1 SSHAT and CDR2 FNYEAQ (reference sequence). The CDR3 totals 15 residues. Here the CDR3 DNA reads TGTGCCAGCAGCTCCGGGACTAGCGGGTACAATGAGCAGTTCTTC. Translating it yields CASSSGTSGYNEQFF.

The chain joins TRBV2 to TRBJ1-1, with 8 bases matching TRBD1. The germline V gene has CDR1 SNHLY and CDR2 FYNNEI. The length of the CDR3 is 13 residues. The V gene end was trimmed by 8 bases and the J gene end by 8 bases; junction bases not matched to a gene: 10. As DNA, the CDR3 is TGTGCCAGCCAATTTCTGACAGGGGAGGAAGCTTTCTTT. Translation gives CASQFLTGEEAFF.

The chain recombines TRBV12-5 with TRBJ1-1; no reliable D call. Germline V lookup: CDR1 LGHNT, CDR2 FRNRAP. V lost 1 base and J 4 bases, leaving 19 bases between the germline ends. The CDR3 is 17 amino acids. Here the CDR3 reads CASGLEVNPRPGTEAFF. The DNA for the CDR3 is TGTGCTAGTGGTTTGGAAGTGAATCCGAGGCCGGGCACTGAAGCTTTCTTT. Looking up the rest from reference TRBV12-5 and TRBJ1-1 gives the full variable domain: DARVTQTPRHKVTEMGQEVTMRCQPILGHNTVFWYRQTMMQGLELLAYFRNRAPLDDSGMPKDRFSAEMPDATLATLKIQPSEPRDSAVYFCASGLEVNPRPGTEAFFGQGTRLTVV.

The rearrangement joins TRBV13 to TRBJ1-5; a possible D gene is TRBD1 (5 bases). Germline CDR1 reads PRHDT; CDR2 reads FYEKMQ (reference sequence). The CDR3 contains 15 residues. Trimming left V 5 bases short and J 7 bases short, with 18 bases between. For the CDR3, the DNA is TGTGCCAGCAGCCGGGGGACCGAGACGGGACAGCCCCAGCATTTT. This translates into CASSRGTETGQPQHF.

V is TRBV11-2 and J is TRBJ2-2, with D unresolved. The CDR3 runs 14 residues. Germline lookup yields CDR1 SGHAT and CDR2 FQNNGV. Trimming took off 6 bases at V and 0 bases at J, with 8 bases between the two ends. Here the CDR3 reads CASRTYANTGELFF. CDR3 nucleotides: TGTGCCAGCAGAACATATGCGAACACCGGGGAGCTGTTTTTT.

The chain links TRBV15 to TRBJ2-3; D is ambiguous. Germline V gene lookup returns CDR1 LNHNV and CDR2 YYDKDF (reference sequence). V was trimmed by 5 bases and J by 0 bases, leaving 3 bases between them. The CDR3 consists of 12 residues. The CDR3 loop is CATSPSTDTQYF. Here the CDR3 DNA reads TGTGCCACCAGCCCTAGCACAGATACGCAGTATTTT.

J is TRBJ2-7 and V is TRBV7-3, with 8 bases matching TRBD1. Germline V gene lookup returns CDR1 SGHTA and CDR2 FQGTGA. Trimming cost V 5 bases and J 3 bases; bases outside gene matches: 3. This CDR3 region has 13 residues. The chain's CDR3 is CASSRGQGYEQYF. The DNA for the CDR3 is TGTGCCAGCAGCCGCGGACAGGGCTACGAGCAGTACTTC.

This chain connects TRBV15 to TRBJ2-3; the D gene is possibly TRBD2 (5 bases). CDR1 and CDR2 (germline): LNHNV, YYDKDF (reference sequence). The V and J ends lost 7 bases and 0 bases respectively, with 11 bases between them. The CDR3 spans 14 residues. The CDR3 DNA reads TGTGCCACCATTCGAGCGGCGAGCACAGATACGCAGTATTTT. Residues: CATIRAASTDTQYF.

V gene TRBV19 combines with J gene TRBJ1-1; 10 nucleotides agree with TRBD1. Germline V lookup: CDR1 LNHDA, CDR2 SQIVND (reference sequence). The CDR3 loop spans 16 amino acids. V lost 2 bases to trimming and J lost 4 bases; unmatched junction nucleotides: 7. CDR3 sequence (DNA): TGTGCCAGTAGTATACAACGACAGGGGGCACCCACTGAAGCTTTCTTT. It codes for CASSIQRQGAPTEAFF.

This chain links TRBV7-2 with TRBJ2-7, with 7 bases fitting TRBD2. CDR3 length: 14 amino acids. Germline V gives CDR1 SGHTA, CDR2 FQGNSA. V dropped 6 bases and J dropped 1; count of bases not matched to a gene: 6. In DNA form, the CDR3 reads TGTGCCAGCAGTTGGGGAGCGGGATCCTACGAGCAGTACTTC. Translation gives CASSWGAGSYEQYF. Full variable domain (rest looked up from reference TRBV7-2 and TRBJ2-7): GAGVSQSPSNKVTEKGKDVELRCDPISGHTALYWYRQSLGQGLEFLIYFQGNSAPDKSGLPSDRFSAERTGGSVSTLTIQRTQQEDSAVYLCASSWGAGSYEQYFGPGTRLTVT.

The chain couples TRBV5-6 to TRBJ2-3; D is possibly TRBD1 (5 bases). This CDR3 has 14 residues. Germline V lookup: CDR1 SGHDT, CDR2 YYEEEE. V dropped 0 bases and J dropped 7 bases, with 12 bases sitting between them. CDR3 sequence reads: CASSLGRVTHTQYF. The CDR3 DNA is TGTGCCAGCAGCTTGGGCAGGGTTACTCATACGCAGTATTTT. The complete variable domain, with remaining parts taken from reference TRBV5-6 and TRBJ2-3, reads DAGVTQSPTHLIKTRGQQVTLRCSPKSGHDTVSWYQQALGQGPQFIFQYYEEEERQRGNFPDRFSGHQFPNYSSELNVNALLLGDSALYLCASSLGRVTHTQYFGPGTRLTVL.

CDR3 in amino acids: CASSEEGRDYGYTF. The CDR3 DNA reads as TGTGCCAGCAGTGAAGAGGGGAGGGACTATGGCTACACCTTC. The V call is TRBV2, the J call TRBJ1-2; D possibly corresponds to TRBD1 (5 bases). Germline V gene sequence: CDR1 SNHLY, CDR2 FYNNEI. The CDR3 spans 14 residues. V was clipped by 1 base and J by 3 bases, with 9 bases between them.

The V call is TRBV5-1, the J call TRBJ2-1, with TRBD2 identical over 14 bases. The CDR3 is made up of 16 amino acids. After removal of 0 bases from V and 8 bases from J, the junction contained 4 bases not matched to a gene. Looked up from germline, CDR1 is SGHRS and CDR2 is YFSETQ. CDR3: CASSLAGTSGSHEQFF. The CDR3 DNA sequence: TGCGCCAGCAGCTTGGCCGGGACTAGCGGGAGTCATGAGCAGTTCTTC.

This chain joins TRBV27 and TRBJ2-2, with a weak D call TRBD1 (7 bases). Trimming removed 7 bases from V and 4 bases from J, with 13 bases in between. This CDR3 comprises 14 residues. Germline CDR1 is MNHEY and CDR2 is SMNVEV (reference sequence). The CDR3 nucleotides read TGTGCCAGCACACCCAGGGGGGCCACCGGGGAGCTGTTTTTT. Residues: CASTPRGATGELFF.

CDR3 nucleotides: TGTGCCAGCAGCTTATCCAGGGACTCCTACAATGAGCAGTTCTTC. This encodes CASSLSRDSYNEQFF. This rearrangement joins TRBV7-3 to TRBJ2-1; TRBD1 is a possible D gene (5 bases). Trimming pared 2 bases from V and 0 bases from J, leaving 8 bases between. Germline V lookup: CDR1 SGHTA, CDR2 FQGTGA. The CDR3 has 15 amino acids.

The chain recombines TRBV5-1 with TRBJ1-2, with D possibly being TRBD1 (6 bases). V lost 0 bases and J 2 bases, leaving 11 bases between the germline ends. Germline values: CDR1 SGHRS, CDR2 YFSETQ. The CDR3 length is 15 residues. CDR3 DNA: TGCGCCAGCAGCTTGGTACAGGGTACAAACTATGGCTACACCTTC. The encoded protein is CASSLVQGTNYGYTF.

The rearrangement uses TRBV19 and TRBJ1-3, with D maybe TRBD1 (5 bases). The CDR3 spans 15 residues. Per germline, CDR1 LNHDA and CDR2 SQIVND (reference sequence). The V end lost 4 bases, the J end lost 7 bases, and 17 bases lay between the germline ends. The CDR3 sequence is CASSTDSHRSNTIYF. In nucleotides, the CDR3 is TGTGCCAGTAGTACCGACAGCCACAGAAGCAACACCATATATTTT.

The rearrangement uses TRBV5-4 and TRBJ2-7; possibly TRBD1 for D (5 bases). The CDR3 sequence is 14 residues long. Trimming stripped 4 bases from V and 4 bases from J, with 15 bases between. Germline CDR1 is SGHNT and CDR2 is YYREEE (reference sequence). The CDR3 is CASSPRQSLYEQYF. CDR3 nucleotides: TGTGCCAGCAGCCCTCGACAGTCCCTATACGAGCAGTACTTC.